One sample yielded the 28 T cell receptor beta chains listed below, sequenced in a study of blood T cell repertoires in COVID-19. Produced via immunoSEQ multiplex PCR; TCRdb's table is partial and in-frame only. Of approximately 270,000 clones listed, about nine tenths are singletons. What was sequenced was PBMCs or T cells enriched from blood (not recorded which). All receptors derive from a human donor in a cohort exposed to, infected with or recovered from COVID-19 (not recorded which). The donor label of this sample is uncertain.

The chain recombines TRBV5-6 with TRBJ2-7, with 14 bases fitting TRBD2. Germline lookup yields CDR1 SGHDT and CDR2 YYEEEE. V was pared by 0 bases and J by 7 bases, with 15 bases of the junction left unmatched. The CDR3 spans 19 residues. The CDR3 DNA reads TGTGCCAGCAGCTTGGGTTGGACTAGCGGGGGGCTTTCCTTCGCTGAGCAGTACTTC. Translated, it gives CASSLGWTSGGLSFAEQYF.

The DNA for the CDR3 is TGTGCCAGCAGTGGGGACAGGGCCACTGAAGCTTTCTTT. Its protein product is CASSGDRATEAFF. The chain employs TRBV12-3 or TRBV12-4 and TRBJ1-1; 9 bases align to TRBD1. Trimming removed 5 bases from V and 4 bases from J; junction bases left unmatched: 2. This CDR3 is 13 amino acids long.

This clone was detected only a few times. This CDR3 is also generated by other DNA sequences in the sample. The chain recombines TRBV5-4 with TRBJ1-1, with D unclear. The V and J ends lost 1 base and 1 base respectively, with 8 bases between them. The CDR3 has 14 amino acids. Germline CDR1 SGHNT, CDR2 YYREEE (reference sequence). CDR3 amino acids: CASSLRRGNTEAFF. CDR3 nucleotide sequence: TGTGCCAGCAGCTTGAGACGGGGGAACACTGAAGCTTTCTTT.

The J gene is TRBJ2-3, the V gene TRBV19; TRBD2 might be the D (5 bases). This CDR3 contains 15 residues. Germline CDR1 reads LNHDA; CDR2 reads SQIVND (reference sequence). V dropped 3 bases and J dropped 4 bases, with 14 bases sitting between them. CDR3 nucleotide sequence: TGTGCCAGTAGTATTGCCCCACTAGTCCCAGATACGCAGTATTTT. Its translation: CASSIAPLVPDTQYF.

The CDR3 sequence is CASDRSGGRNTGELFF. The CDR3 coding sequence is TGTGCCAGCGACAGAAGCGGGGGCCGGAACACCGGGGAGCTGTTTTTT. V usage is TRBV5-4 and J usage is TRBJ2-2, with 8 bases aligning to TRBD2. The CDR3 is 16 residues long. CDR1 SGHNT and CDR2 YYREEE come from the germline V gene (reference sequence). Trimming took 7 bases from V and 1 from J; bases not matched to a gene: 9.

This rearrangement joins TRBV5-1 to TRBJ2-7; 11 bases match TRBD2. This CDR3 has 18 residues. Germline CDR1 reads SGHRS; CDR2 reads YFSETQ. Trimming cost V 0 bases and J 7 bases; bases outside gene matches: 15. This CDR3 is CASSLAPSGGLGGLEQYF. In DNA form, the CDR3 reads TGCGCCAGCAGCTTGGCCCCTAGCGGGGGGCTAGGGGGCTTAGAGCAGTACTTC.

The chain combines TRBV7-4 with TRBJ1-1, with TRBD1 as a possible D gene (6 bases). The CDR3 has 15 residues. Germline V lookup: CDR1 SGHVT, CDR2 SQSDAQ. With 7 bases removed from V and 4 bases from J, the gap between germline ends came to 19 bases. The DNA for the CDR3 is TGTGCCAGCACCAGGCTCATGAACAGGGCCACTGAAGCTTTCTTT. Its translation is CASTRLMNRATEAFF. The whole variable domain, filled in from reference TRBV7-4 and TRBJ1-1, reads GAGVSQSPRYKVAKRGRDVALRCDSISGHVTLYWYRQTLGQGSEVLTYSQSDAQRDKSGRPSGRFSAERPERSVSTLKIQRTEQGDSAVYLCASTRLMNRATEAFFGQGTRLTVV.

In its sample, this clone was seen once. The CDR3 reads CASTRRTGASTDTQYF. The DNA for the CDR3 is TGTGCCAGTACTCGACGGACAGGGGCGAGCACAGATACGCAGTATTTT. V usage is TRBV19 and J usage is TRBJ2-3, with 9 bases aligning to TRBD1. The CDR3 is 16 residues long. Germline V gene sequence: CDR1 LNHDA, CDR2 SQIVND (reference sequence). J lost 0 bases, V lost 7 bases, and 8 bases had no gene match.

The table lists this clone with a count of one. The chain is built from TRBV5-1 and TRBJ2-2, with a possible D match to TRBD1 (7 bases). V gave up 1 base and J gave up 6 bases, with 13 bases separating them. Germline assignment: CDR1 SGHRS and CDR2 YFSETQ. This CDR3 is 15 amino acids long. CDR3 sequence: CASSLSQGGPGELFF. CDR3 coding DNA: TGCGCCAGCAGCTTGTCGCAGGGGGGCCCCGGGGAGCTGTTTTTT.

The chain employs TRBV19 and TRBJ1-1; D unresolved. In germline, CDR1 is LNHDA, CDR2 SQIVND (reference sequence). V gave up 0 bases and J gave up 4 bases, with 12 bases separating them. This CDR3 has 15 residues. The CDR3 nucleotides read TGTGCCAGTAGTATAGATTGGATTTCGGGCACTGAAGCTTTCTTT. Its translation: CASSIDWISGTEAFF.

The chain is built from TRBV11-2 and TRBJ1-1; D perhaps matches TRBD1 (6 bases). V was shortened by 4 bases and J by 0 bases, with 18 bases between the two germline ends. This CDR3 region has 17 residues. Germline V gives CDR1 SGHAT, CDR2 FQNNGV. The CDR3 coding sequence is TGTGCCAGCAGCTCCATAGGCACAGGGACCGTGAACACTGAAGCTTTCTTT. Its protein is CASSSIGTGTVNTEAFF.

The chain recombines TRBV21-1 with TRBJ2-3; TRBD2 is the table's D call, not checked against the DNA. TRBV21-1 is marked as a pseudogene. This CDR3 is built from 17 residues. CDR3 residues: CASSKGRGAVLGDTQYF. CDR3 bases: TGTGCCAGCAGCAAAGGGCGCGGGGCGGTTCTTGGGGATACGCAGTATTTT.

The chain has TRBV18 and TRBJ1-4; 9 nucleotides line up with TRBD1. CDR1 is KGHSH and CDR2 is LQKENI in the germline V gene. With V trimmed by 5 bases and J by 9 bases, 7 bases remained unmatched. CDR3 length: 14 residues. Here the CDR3 reads CASSSGTGNQKLFF. The DNA of the CDR3 is TGTGCCAGCTCATCCGGGACAGGGAACCAAAAACTGTTTTTT.

J is TRBJ1-1 and V is TRBV29-1; D gene uncertain. CDR3 length equals 10 residues. CDR1 and CDR2 (germline): SQVTM, ANQGSEA. Trimming took 5 bases from V and 1 from J, leaving 2 bases between them. CDR3: CSVQNTEAFF. CDR3 bases: TGCAGCGTTCAGAACACTGAAGCTTTCTTT.

V and J are TRBV20-1 and TRBJ2-3; 8 bases line up with TRBD2. The CDR3 runs to 15 residues. The V gene end was trimmed by 3 bases and the J gene end by 1 base; junction bases not matched to a gene: 6. Germline lookup yields CDR1 DFQATT and CDR2 SNEGSKA (reference sequence). The CDR3 sequence is CSASWWRGGTDTQYF. Written as DNA, the CDR3 is TGCAGTGCTAGTTGGTGGCGGGGGGGCACAGATACGCAGTATTTT.

The chain uses TRBV7-2 and TRBJ1-2; D unclear. Germline V CDR1 and CDR2: SGHTA, FQGNSA. This CDR3 region has 13 residues. V was trimmed by 5 bases and J by 5 bases, leaving 12 bases between them. The DNA of the CDR3 is TGTGCCAGCAGCACTTACTTTCTATATGGCTACACCTTC. Translated, it gives CASSTYFLYGYTF. Full variable domain (remainder filled in from reference TRBV7-2 and TRBJ1-2): GAGVSQSPSNKVTEKGKDVELRCDPISGHTALYWYRQSLGQGLEFLIYFQGNSAPDKSGLPSDRFSAERTGGSVSTLTIQRTQQEDSAVYLCASSTYFLYGYTFGSGTRLTVV.

The J gene is TRBJ2-7, the V gene TRBV6-5; a possible D gene is TRBD2 (8 bases). CDR3 length: 15 amino acids. Looked up from germline, CDR1 is MNHEY and CDR2 is SVGAGI. Trimming removed 7 bases from V and 3 bases from J, with 19 bases in between. CDR3 protein: CASKRGTALIYEQYF. CDR3 DNA: TGTGCCAGCAAGCGGGGGACAGCCCTAATCTACGAGCAGTACTTC.

The V call is TRBV6-1, the J call TRBJ1-2, with no clear D. The length of the CDR3 is 12 residues. V was pared by 1 base and J by 7 bases, with 7 bases between. Germline CDR1 reads MNHNS; CDR2 reads SASEGT. For the CDR3, the DNA is TGTGCCAGCAGTGAAGGCGGATTTGGCTACACCTTC. Translation: CASSEGGFGYTF.

The chain uses TRBV6-4 and TRBJ2-7; 10 nucleotides align to TRBD1. Unmatched junction bases numbered 4, after V lost 5 bases and J lost 3 bases. This CDR3 spans 14 amino acids. From germline, CDR1 is MRHNA and CDR2 SNTAGT. The CDR3 region is CASSPGTGDYEQYF. The CDR3 DNA reads TGTGCCAGCAGTCCCGGGACAGGGGACTACGAGCAGTACTTC.

The chain recombines TRBV19 with TRBJ1-1; weak D call: TRBD1 (6 bases). Germline V CDR1 and CDR2: LNHDA, SQIVND (reference sequence). V lost 5 bases to trimming and J lost 7 bases, with 17 bases between them. CDR3 length: 14 amino acids. The CDR3 DNA is TGTGCCAGTAGTGGACGGGGGGGCGAAGGTGAAGCTTTCTTT. Amino acids: CASSGRGGEGEAFF.

This clone was seen only once. This chain links TRBV27 with TRBJ1-5; tentative D call: TRBD1 (5 bases). This CDR3 is built from 14 residues. The V end lost 6 bases, the J end lost 5 bases, and 14 bases lay between the germline ends. In germline, CDR1 is MNHEY, CDR2 SMNVEV (reference sequence). CDR3 region: CASSLAREDQPQHF. CDR3 nucleotides: TGTGCCAGCAGCCTGGCCAGGGAGGATCAGCCCCAGCATTTT.

The J gene is TRBJ2-1, the V gene TRBV10-3; TRBD1 might be the D (5 bases). The CDR3 is made up of 14 amino acids. The ends were cut back, 2 bases at V and 6 bases at J, with 11 bases in the middle. Germline V gene lookup returns CDR1 ENHRY and CDR2 SYGVKD. CDR3 protein: CAISETGTRNEQFF. The CDR3 bases are TGTGCCATCAGTGAGACAGGAACGCGCAATGAGCAGTTCTTC.

This sequence joins TRBV7-9 and TRBJ2-3, with a tentative D call TRBD2 (6 bases). The CDR3 sequence is 17 residues long. Germline V lookup: CDR1 SEHNR, CDR2 FQNEAQ (reference sequence). V gave up 5 bases and J gave up 1 base, with 19 bases separating them. The CDR3 DNA follows: TGTGCCAGCAGCCCCCTTAAAGGCGGGGCCCGCACAGATACGCAGTATTTT. This codes for CASSPLKGGARTDTQYF. Full variable domain (outside the CDR3, taken from reference TRBV7-9 and TRBJ2-3): DTGVSQNPRHKITKRGQNVTFRCDPISEHNRLYWYRQTLGQGPEFLTYFQNEAQLEKSRLLSDRFSAERPKGSFSTLEIQRTEQGDSAMYLCASSPLKGGARTDTQYFGPGTRLTVL.

The chain uses TRBV12-3 or TRBV12-4 and TRBJ1-2; the D is unclear. With 3 bases removed from V and 9 bases from J, the gap between germline ends came to 14 bases. The CDR3 has 13 residues. The CDR3 loop reads CASSFMGGSSYTF. The CDR3 DNA reads TGTGCCAGCAGTTTTATGGGCGGGAGTAGCTACACCTTC.

The chain recombines TRBV19 with TRBJ1-6, with D possibly matching TRBD1 (6 bases). V lost 4 bases to trimming and J lost 11 bases, with 15 bases between them. Germline V gene lookup returns CDR1 LNHDA and CDR2 SQIVND (reference sequence). The CDR3 spans 14 residues. The DNA of the CDR3 is TGTGCCAGTAGTACCACCGGGACAAACACACCCCTCCACTTT. The encoded protein is CASSTTGTNTPLHF. The complete variable domain, with remaining parts taken from reference TRBV19 and TRBJ1-6, reads DGGITQSPKYLFRKEGQNVTLSCEQNLNHDAMYWYRQDPGQGLRLIYYSQIVNDFQKGDIAEGYSVSREKKESFPLTVTSAQKNPTAFYLCASSTTGTNTPLHFGNGTRLTVT.

CDR3 in amino acids: CASTSQQGGRETQYF. DNA of the CDR3: TGTGCCAGCACAAGCCAGCAGGGAGGGCGGGAGACCCAGTACTTC. V gene TRBV28 combines with J gene TRBJ2-5; TRBD2 matches 7 bases. The CDR3 has 15 amino acids. J gave up 5 bases and V 7 bases, and 13 bases lay outside the gene matches. Germline values: CDR1 MDHEN, CDR2 SYDVKM. The entire variable domain, with the rest obtained from reference TRBV28 and TRBJ2-5, is as follows: DVKVTQSSRYLVKRTGEKVFLECVQDMDHENMFWYRQDPGLGLRLIYFSYDVKMKEKGDIPEGYSVSREKKERFSLILESASTNQTSMYLCASTSQQGGRETQYFGPGTRLLVL.

The J gene is TRBJ1-1, the V gene TRBV7-9; 8 bases line up with TRBD1. This CDR3 comprises 16 residues. Germline lookup yields CDR1 SEHNR and CDR2 FQNEAQ (reference sequence). Unmatched junction bases numbered 14, after V lost 7 bases and J lost 4 bases. The DNA for the CDR3 is TGTGCCAGCACCCCGGGGAGGACAGGGTGGAGCACTGAAGCTTTCTTT. Translated, it gives CASTPGRTGWSTEAFF.

The chain is built from TRBV6-2 or TRBV6-3 and TRBJ2-1; D call uncertain. Per the germline V gene, CDR1 is MNHEY and CDR2 is SVGEGT. This CDR3 is 13 amino acids long. V shed 0 bases and J shed 6 bases, with 6 bases lying between them. The CDR3 bases are TGTGCCAGCAGTTACTCCTTCCTCAATGAGCAGTTCTTC. This gives the protein CASSYSFLNEQFF.